This entry lists 21 T cell receptor beta chains sequenced from one sample in a study of CD8 T cells in ankylosing spondylitis. Each CDR3 protein gets one entry after TCRdb re-called the 5' RACE reads with MiXCR. The data hold more than 150,000 distinct CDR3 sequences, with approximately 18% observed a single time. The sample comprised blood, either unsorted or a sorted T cell fraction (not recorded which). The receptors derive from a male donor aged 5-29 years with ankylosing spondylitis or in good health (not recorded which).

This clonotype showed up just a few times. V is TRBV10-3 and J is TRBJ2-1; 10 nucleotides line up with TRBD2. From germline, CDR1 is ENHRY and CDR2 SYGVKD. The CDR3 extends over 18 amino acids. Germline trimming cut 10 bases from V and 8 bases from J; bases unmatched to any gene: 23. CDR3 nucleotide sequence: TGTGCCAGCAAGGGGTCTAGCGGGAGTTTTTCAATAACAGATGAGCAGTTCTTC. It is translated as CASKGSSGSFSITDEQFF.

This clonotype appeared many times. The V gene is TRBV12-3 or TRBV12-4, the J gene TRBJ2-2; TRBD2 matches at 9 bases. The CDR3 runs 19 residues. V gave up 6 bases and J gave up 3 bases; unmatched junction bases: 17. The CDR3 DNA sequence: TGTGCCAGCAGATCCCTTGGGAGGGCGGGAGGGCCGGACACCGGGGAGCTGTTTTTT. It translates to CASRSLGRAGGPDTGELFF.

This clonotype has at least ten counts. The chain uses TRBV3-1 and TRBJ2-1; TRBD2 might be the D (6 bases). This CDR3 is 16 amino acids long. Germline CDR1 and CDR2: LGHDT and YNNKEL (reference sequence). V shed 3 bases and J shed 2 bases, with 14 bases lying between them. This CDR3 reads CASSHDPGSAYNEQFF. In DNA, the CDR3 is TGTGCCAGCAGCCACGACCCCGGGAGTGCCTACAATGAGCAGTTCTTC.

This clonotype was counted at least ten times. This chain uses TRBV4-2 with TRBJ2-5, with 9 bases aligning to TRBD2. Trimming at V came to 7 bases and at J to 4 bases, leaving 1 base not matched to a gene. The CDR3 covers 12 residues. Germline V CDR1 and CDR2: LGHNA, YNFKEQ. CDR3 coding DNA: TGTGCCAGCAATAGCGGGAGAGAGACCCAGTACTTC. This translates into CASNSGRETQYF.

This clonotype came up many times. The rearrangement uses TRBV12-3 or TRBV12-4 and TRBJ2-2; tentative D call: TRBD2 (6 bases). CDR3 size: 15 residues. The V gene lost 7 bases and the J gene lost 3 bases, with 15 bases spanning the gap. The CDR3 is CASTRRELDTGELFF. CDR3 nucleotide sequence: TGTGCCAGCACGAGGAGGGAGCTGGACACCGGGGAGCTGTTTTTT.

This clonotype was counted many times. The V call is TRBV5-1, the J call TRBJ1-1, with a weak D call TRBD1 (6 bases). The CDR3 covers 13 residues. V was pared by 3 bases and J by 0 bases, with 6 bases between. Germline V gene data show CDR1 as SGHRS and CDR2 as YFSETQ. The CDR3 sequence is CASSWTVNTEAFF. The CDR3 DNA is TGCGCCAGCAGCTGGACAGTGAACACTGAAGCTTTCTTT. Combining the CDR3 with reference TRBV5-1 and TRBJ1-1 gives the whole variable domain KAGVTQTPRYLIKTRGQQVTLSCSPISGHRSVSWYQQTPGQGLQFLFEYFSETQRNKGNFPGRFSGRQFSNSRSEMNVSTLELGDSALYLCASSWTVNTEAFFGQGTRLTVV.

The chain combines TRBV2 with TRBJ2-1; 11 nucleotides match TRBD2. V was pared by 8 bases and J by 8 bases, with 5 bases of the junction left unmatched. Germline-derived CDR1 and CDR2 are SNHLY and FYNNEI. The CDR3 has 13 residues. Here the CDR3 DNA reads TGTGCCAGCGTTACTAGCGGGAGCGATGAGCAGTTCTTC. It specifies CASVTSGSDEQFF. The full variable domain, with the rest looked up from reference TRBV2 and TRBJ2-1, is EPEVTQTPSHQVTQMGQEVILRCVPISNHLYFYWYRQILGQKVEFLVSFYNNEISEKSEIFDDQFSVERPDGSNFTLKIRSTKLEDSAMYFCASVTSGSDEQFFGPGTRLTVL.

There are many counts of this clonotype. The chain has TRBV6-5 and TRBJ2-3; 15 positions match TRBD2. The CDR3 has 19 amino acids. CDR1 is MNHEY and CDR2 is SVGAGI in the germline V gene. The V segment lost 0 bases and the J segment 0 bases; nucleotides outside the gene matches: 4. Here the CDR3 DNA reads TGTGCCAGCAGTTACTCGTCGGGACTAGCGGGAGGCAGCACAGATACGCAGTATTTT. It codes for CASSYSSGLAGGSTDTQYF.

At least ten counts were recorded for this clonotype. The rearrangement joins TRBV12-3 or TRBV12-4 to TRBJ2-1, with 7 bases fitting TRBD2. The CDR3 sequence is 17 residues long. The junction had 15 bases not matched to a gene; V was cut back by 5 bases and J by 5 bases. CDR3 amino acids: CASSPARGRGAHNEQFF. The CDR3 DNA is TGTGCCAGCAGTCCAGCACGCGGGAGAGGGGCACACAATGAGCAGTTCTTC.

This clonotype was counted ten times or more. One end of the junction does not line up with germline, which may come from a read error. DNA for the CDR3: TGCGCCAGCAGCCGTGACACAGATACGCAGTATTTT. Protein sequence: CASSRDTDTQYF. V and J are TRBV4-2 and TRBJ2-3; D not certain. The CDR3 is made up of 12 amino acids. The germline CDR1 and CDR2 sequences are LGHNA and YNFKEQ.

This clonotype has ten or more counts. The CDR3 bases are TGTGCCAGCAGGCTAGACATTCAGTACTTC. It is translated as CASRLDIQYF. The V call is TRBV6-1, the J call TRBJ2-4; D is undetermined. The CDR3 totals 10 residues. Germline V gene lookup returns CDR1 MNHNS and CDR2 SASEGT. Trimming took 6 bases from V and 8 from J, leaving 5 bases between them.

This clonotype appeared a single time. The V and J genes are TRBV12-3 or TRBV12-4 and TRBJ1-6, with TRBD1 matching 7 bases. J gave up 16 bases and V 6 bases, and 12 bases lay outside the gene matches. This CDR3 spans 13 amino acids. CDR3 in DNA: TGTGCCAGCAGGAGCGAGACAGGGAGGGAGCTCCACTTT. Its protein is CASRSETGRELHF.

This clonotype was counted a few times. The V call is TRBV6-6, the J call TRBJ2-1, with 11 bases matching TRBD2. Germline values: CDR1 MNHNY, CDR2 SVGAGI (reference sequence). Unmatched junction bases numbered 7, after V lost 2 bases and J lost 10 bases. The CDR3 totals 15 residues. CDR3 sequence: CASSYVASGRTEQFF. The CDR3 DNA reads TGTGCCAGCAGTTACGTAGCTAGCGGGAGGACGGAGCAGTTCTTC.

The J gene is TRBJ2-3, the V gene TRBV5-1, with TRBD2 matching over 12 bases. This CDR3 has 18 residues. Germline V gene sequence: CDR1 SGHRS, CDR2 YFSETQ. After removal of 4 bases from V and 6 bases from J, the junction contained 15 bases not matched to a gene. The CDR3 protein is CASSITPPTSGSMDTQYF. The DNA for the CDR3 is TGCGCCAGCAGCATAACTCCGCCGACTAGCGGGAGTATGGATACGCAGTATTTT.

This clonotype was seen repeatedly, ten times or more. V usage is TRBV3-1 and J usage is TRBJ2-1; D is perhaps TRBD2 (6 bases). CDR1 is LGHDT, CDR2 YNNKEL, per germline (reference sequence). The CDR3 is 13 amino acids. V was trimmed by 1 base and J by 10 bases, leaving 11 bases between them. The CDR3 DNA follows: TGTGCCAGCAGCCAAGGGACTACCGGGGAGCAGTTCTTC. Protein: CASSQGTTGEQFF.

This clonotype was found many times. V and J are TRBV12-3 or TRBV12-4 and TRBJ2-3, with TRBD2 identical over 12 bases. There are 18 residues in the CDR3. Trimming took 6 bases from V and 0 from J; bases not matched to a gene: 10. CDR3 coding DNA: TGTGCCAGCAGAGGACTAGCGGGGTCCACCTCTAGCACAGATACGCAGTATTTT. Translated: CASRGLAGSTSSTDTQYF.

The chain links TRBV4-3 to TRBJ2-3, with D perhaps being TRBD1 or TRBD2 (5 bases each). Germline CDR1 LGHNA, CDR2 YSLEER. V gave up 6 bases and J gave up 3 bases, with 13 bases separating them. CDR3 length: 14 residues. DNA for the CDR3: TGCGCCAGCAGTTCAGGGAGATTAACAGATACGCAGTATTTT. As protein: CASSSGRLTDTQYF.

J is TRBJ2-1 and V is TRBV7-6, with 12 bases fitting TRBD2. Per germline, CDR1 SGHVS and CDR2 FNYEAQ. This CDR3 is 13 amino acids long. V lost 5 bases and J lost 15; bases outside the gene matches: 8. The CDR3 spells CASSVLAGGPTFF. The DNA for the CDR3 is TGTGCCAGCAGCGTACTAGCGGGAGGCCCAACGTTCTTC.

This clonotype was counted at least ten times. The V gene is TRBV12-3 or TRBV12-4, the J gene TRBJ2-1, with TRBD2 matching 7 bases. V shed 2 bases and J 4 bases; nucleotides not matched to a gene: 8. The length of the CDR3 is 16 residues. This CDR3 is CASSLWREPGYNEQFF. The CDR3 DNA reads TGTGCCAGCAGTTTATGGCGGGAGCCGGGGTACAATGAGCAGTTCTTC.

This clonotype was found many times. V is TRBV10-3 and J is TRBJ2-6; tentatively, D is TRBD2 (5 bases). Germline loops: CDR1 ENHRY, CDR2 SYGVKD. The CDR3 has 16 residues. The V gene lost 6 bases and the J gene lost 0 bases, with 12 bases spanning the gap. This CDR3 is CAIRASGSSGANVLTF. CDR3 coding DNA: TGTGCCATCAGAGCCAGCGGCAGCTCTGGGGCCAACGTCCTGACTTTC.

This clonotype showed up many times. The gene calls are TRBV12-3 or TRBV12-4 and TRBJ2-5, with 13 bases that match TRBD2. The V gene end was trimmed by 8 bases and the J gene end by 0 bases; junction bases not matched to a gene: 9. This CDR3 region has 17 residues. The CDR3 here is CASGRLAGGQYQETQYF. The CDR3 DNA follows: TGTGCCAGCGGGAGACTAGCGGGAGGCCAGTACCAAGAGACCCAGTACTTC.